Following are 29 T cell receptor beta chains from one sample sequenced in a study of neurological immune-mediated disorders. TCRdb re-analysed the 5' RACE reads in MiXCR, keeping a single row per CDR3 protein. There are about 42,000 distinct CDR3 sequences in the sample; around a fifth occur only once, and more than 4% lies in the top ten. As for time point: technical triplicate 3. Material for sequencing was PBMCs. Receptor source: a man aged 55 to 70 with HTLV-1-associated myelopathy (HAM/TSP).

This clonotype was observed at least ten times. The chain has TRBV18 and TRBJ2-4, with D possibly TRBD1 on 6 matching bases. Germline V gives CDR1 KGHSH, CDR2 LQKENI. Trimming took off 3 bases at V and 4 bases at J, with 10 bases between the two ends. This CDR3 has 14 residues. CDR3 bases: TGTGCCAGCTCACCCCCGGGACATAAAAACATTCAGTACTTC. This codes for CASSPPGHKNIQYF.

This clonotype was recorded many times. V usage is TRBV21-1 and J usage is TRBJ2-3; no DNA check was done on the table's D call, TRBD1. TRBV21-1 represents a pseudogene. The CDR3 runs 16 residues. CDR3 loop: CASSNDRSGLTDTQYF. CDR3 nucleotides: TGTGCCAGCAGCAACGATCGGTCGGGGCTCACAGATACGCAGTATTTT.

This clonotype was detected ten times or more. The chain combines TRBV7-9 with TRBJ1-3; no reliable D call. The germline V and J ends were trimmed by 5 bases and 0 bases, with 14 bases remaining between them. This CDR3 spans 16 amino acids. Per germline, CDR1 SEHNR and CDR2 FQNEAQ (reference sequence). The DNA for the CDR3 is TGTGCCAGCAGCCTATCTGTTACCTTCTCTGGAAACACCATATATTTT. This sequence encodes CASSLSVTFSGNTIYF.

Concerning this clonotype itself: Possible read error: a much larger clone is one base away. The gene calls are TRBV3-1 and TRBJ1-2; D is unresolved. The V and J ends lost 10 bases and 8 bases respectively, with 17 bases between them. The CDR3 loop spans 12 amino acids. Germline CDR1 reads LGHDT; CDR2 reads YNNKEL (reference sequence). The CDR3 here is CAINPVGLGYTF. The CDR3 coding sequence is TGTGCCATCAACCCGGTAGGGTTGGGCTACACCTTC.

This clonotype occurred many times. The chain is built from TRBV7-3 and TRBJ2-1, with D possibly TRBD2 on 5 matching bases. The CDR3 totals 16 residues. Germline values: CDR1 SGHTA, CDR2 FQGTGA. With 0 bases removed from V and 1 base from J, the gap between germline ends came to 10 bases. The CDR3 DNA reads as TGTGCCAGCAGCTTAACTGCAGCGGATTCCTACAATGAGCAGTTCTTC. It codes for CASSLTAADSYNEQFF.

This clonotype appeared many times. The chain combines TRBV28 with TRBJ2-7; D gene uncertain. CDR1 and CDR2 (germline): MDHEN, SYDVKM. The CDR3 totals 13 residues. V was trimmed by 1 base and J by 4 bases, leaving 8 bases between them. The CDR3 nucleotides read TGTGCCAGCAGTTTATCTTTGGCTTACGAGCAGTACTTC. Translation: CASSLSLAYEQYF.

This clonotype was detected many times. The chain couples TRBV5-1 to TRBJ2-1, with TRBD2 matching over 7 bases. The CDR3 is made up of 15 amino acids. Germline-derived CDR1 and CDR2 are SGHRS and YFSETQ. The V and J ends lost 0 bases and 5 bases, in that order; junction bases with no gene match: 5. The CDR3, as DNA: TGCGCCAGCAGCTTGGCCGTAAGCGGGAACAATGAGCAGTTCTTC. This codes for CASSLAVSGNNEQFF.

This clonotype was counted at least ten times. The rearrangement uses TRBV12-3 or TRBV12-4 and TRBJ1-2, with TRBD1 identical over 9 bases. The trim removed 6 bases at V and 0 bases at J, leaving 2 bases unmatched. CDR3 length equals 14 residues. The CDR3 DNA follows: TGTGCCAGCAGGGACAGGGGCCCTAACTATGGCTACACCTTC. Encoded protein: CASRDRGPNYGYTF.

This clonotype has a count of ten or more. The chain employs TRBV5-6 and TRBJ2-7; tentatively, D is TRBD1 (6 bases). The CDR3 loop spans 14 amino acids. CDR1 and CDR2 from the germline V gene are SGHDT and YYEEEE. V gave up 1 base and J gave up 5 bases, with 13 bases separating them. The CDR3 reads CASSLQGKGDEQYF. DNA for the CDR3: TGTGCCAGCAGCTTGCAAGGGAAGGGGGACGAGCAGTACTTC.

The CDR3 loop is CASSQEPEVQVPQYF. CDR3 bases: TGCGCCAGCAGCCAAGAGCCCGAGGTGCAGGTCCCGCAGTACTTC. V is TRBV4-1 and J is TRBJ2-7; no firm D call. Between the trimmed V and J ends, which lost 0 bases and 9 bases, there was a span of 18 bases. Germline V gives CDR1 MGHRA, CDR2 YSYEKL. CDR3 length: 15 amino acids.

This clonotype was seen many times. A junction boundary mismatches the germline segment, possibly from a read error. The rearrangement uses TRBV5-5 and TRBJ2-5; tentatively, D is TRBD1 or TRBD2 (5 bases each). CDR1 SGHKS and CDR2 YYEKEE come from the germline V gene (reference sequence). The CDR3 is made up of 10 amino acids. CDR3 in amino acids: CASSESGLWF. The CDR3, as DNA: TGTGCCAGCAGCGAGTCGGGGCTTTGGTTC. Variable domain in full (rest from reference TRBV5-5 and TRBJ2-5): DAGVTQSPTHLIKTRGQQVTLRCSPISGHKSVSWYQQVLGQGPQFIFQYYEKEERGRGNFPDRFSARQFPNYSSELNVNALLLGDSALYLCASSESGLWFGPGTRLLVL.

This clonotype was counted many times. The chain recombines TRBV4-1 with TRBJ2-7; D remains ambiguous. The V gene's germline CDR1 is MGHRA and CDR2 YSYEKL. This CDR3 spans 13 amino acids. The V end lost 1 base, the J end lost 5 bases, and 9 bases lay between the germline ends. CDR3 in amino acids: CASSQVPEDEQYF. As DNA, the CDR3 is TGCGCCAGCAGCCAAGTCCCCGAGGACGAGCAGTACTTC.

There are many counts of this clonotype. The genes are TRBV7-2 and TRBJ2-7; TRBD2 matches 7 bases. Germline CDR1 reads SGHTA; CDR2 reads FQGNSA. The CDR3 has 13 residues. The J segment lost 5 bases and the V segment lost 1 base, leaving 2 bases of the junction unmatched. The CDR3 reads CASSLDLADEQYF. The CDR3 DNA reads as TGTGCCAGCAGCTTAGACCTAGCGGACGAGCAGTACTTC.

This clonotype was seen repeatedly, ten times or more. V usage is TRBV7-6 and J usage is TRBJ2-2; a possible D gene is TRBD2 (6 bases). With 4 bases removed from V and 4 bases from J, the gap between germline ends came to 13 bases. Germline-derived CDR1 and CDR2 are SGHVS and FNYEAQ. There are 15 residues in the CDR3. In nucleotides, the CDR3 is TGTGCCAGCAGCTCAATAGCGGCCAGCACCGGGGAGCTGTTTTTT. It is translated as CASSSIAASTGELFF.

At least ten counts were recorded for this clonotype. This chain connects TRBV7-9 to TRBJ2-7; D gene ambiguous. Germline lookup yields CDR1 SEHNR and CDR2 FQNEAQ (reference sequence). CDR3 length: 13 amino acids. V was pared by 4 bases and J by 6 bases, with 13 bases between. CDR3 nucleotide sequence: TGTGCCAGCAGCTCCTTATCCGGTATCGAGCAGTACTTC. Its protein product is CASSSLSGIEQYF.

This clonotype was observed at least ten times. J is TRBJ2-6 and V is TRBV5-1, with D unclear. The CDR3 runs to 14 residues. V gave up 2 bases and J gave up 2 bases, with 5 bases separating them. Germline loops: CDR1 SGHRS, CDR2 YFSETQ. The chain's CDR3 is CASSFTPGANVLTF. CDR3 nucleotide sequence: TGCGCCAGCAGCTTCACCCCTGGGGCCAACGTCCTGACTTTC.

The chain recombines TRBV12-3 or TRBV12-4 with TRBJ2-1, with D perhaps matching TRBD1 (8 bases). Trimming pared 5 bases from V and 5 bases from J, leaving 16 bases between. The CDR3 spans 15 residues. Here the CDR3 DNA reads TGTGCCAGCAGTCCCTACAGGGGGGGGGACAATGAGCAGTTCTTC. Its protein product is CASSPYRGGDNEQFF.

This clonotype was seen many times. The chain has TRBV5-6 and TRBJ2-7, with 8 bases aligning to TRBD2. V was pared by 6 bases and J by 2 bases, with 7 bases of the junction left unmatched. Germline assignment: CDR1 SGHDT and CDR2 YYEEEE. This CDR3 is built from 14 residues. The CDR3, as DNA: TGTGCCAGCACCTCCGGGACTAGAACCTACGAGCAGTACTTC. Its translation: CASTSGTRTYEQYF.

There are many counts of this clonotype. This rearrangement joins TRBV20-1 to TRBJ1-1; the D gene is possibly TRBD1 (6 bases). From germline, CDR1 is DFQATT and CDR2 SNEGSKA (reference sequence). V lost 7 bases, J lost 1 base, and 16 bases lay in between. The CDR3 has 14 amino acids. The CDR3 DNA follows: TGCAGTGTAAACTCCGGGACAAGGAACACTGAAGCTTTCTTT. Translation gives CSVNSGTRNTEAFF.

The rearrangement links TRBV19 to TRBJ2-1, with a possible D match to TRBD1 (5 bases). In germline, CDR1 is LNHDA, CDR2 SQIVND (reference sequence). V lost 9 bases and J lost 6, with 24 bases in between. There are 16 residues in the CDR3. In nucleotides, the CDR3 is TGTGCCAGGCATTCGTTACAGGAGATCCCTCTCAATGAGCAGTTCTTC. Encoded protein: CARHSLQEIPLNEQFF.

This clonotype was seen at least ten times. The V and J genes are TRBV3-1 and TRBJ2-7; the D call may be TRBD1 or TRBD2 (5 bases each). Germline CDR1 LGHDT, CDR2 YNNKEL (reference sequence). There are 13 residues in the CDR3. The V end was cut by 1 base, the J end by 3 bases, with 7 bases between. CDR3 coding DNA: TGTGCCAGCAGCCAAGTTGGGGGCTACGAGCAGTACTTC. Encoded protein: CASSQVGGYEQYF.

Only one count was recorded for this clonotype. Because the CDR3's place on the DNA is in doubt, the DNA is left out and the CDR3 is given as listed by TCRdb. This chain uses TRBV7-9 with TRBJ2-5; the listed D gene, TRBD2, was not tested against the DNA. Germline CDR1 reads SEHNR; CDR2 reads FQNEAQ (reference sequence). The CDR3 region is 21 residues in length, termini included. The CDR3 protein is CASSFYICSARAGGPLETQYF.

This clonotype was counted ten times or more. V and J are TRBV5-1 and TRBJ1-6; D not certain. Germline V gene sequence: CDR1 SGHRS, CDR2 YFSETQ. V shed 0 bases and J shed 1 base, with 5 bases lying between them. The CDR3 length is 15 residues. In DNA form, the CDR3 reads TGCGCCAGCAGCTTGGAGGGATCCTATAATTCACCCCTCCACTTT. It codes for CASSLEGSYNSPLHF.

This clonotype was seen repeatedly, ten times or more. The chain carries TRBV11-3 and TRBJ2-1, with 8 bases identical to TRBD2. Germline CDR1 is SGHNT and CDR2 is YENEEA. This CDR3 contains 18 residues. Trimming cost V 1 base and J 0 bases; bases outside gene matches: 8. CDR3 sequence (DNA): TGTGCCAGCAGCTTAGGAGTGCGGGAGGTAGGCTCCTACAATGAGCAGTTCTTC. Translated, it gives CASSLGVREVGSYNEQFF. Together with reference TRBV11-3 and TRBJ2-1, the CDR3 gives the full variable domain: EAGVVQSPRYKIIEKKQPVAFWCNPISGHNTLYWYLQNLGQGPELLIRYENEEAVDDSQLPKDRFSAERLKGVDSTLKIQPAELGDSAVYLCASSLGVREVGSYNEQFFGPGTRLTVL.

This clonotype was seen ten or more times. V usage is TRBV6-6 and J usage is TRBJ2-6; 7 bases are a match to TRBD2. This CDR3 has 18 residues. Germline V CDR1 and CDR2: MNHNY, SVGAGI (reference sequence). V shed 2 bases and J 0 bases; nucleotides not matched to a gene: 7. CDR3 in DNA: TGTGCCAGCAGTTACCGGCCTAGCGGTTTCTCTGGGGCCAACGTCCTGACTTTC. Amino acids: CASSYRPSGFSGANVLTF.

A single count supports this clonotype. DNA for the CDR3: TGCAGTGCCACGCCCGTGCCAAAGGGCATCTATGGCTACACCTTC. It translates to CSATPVPKGIYGYTF. The genes are TRBV20-1 and TRBJ1-2; no definite D call. Germline CDR1 and CDR2: DFQATT and SNEGSKA (reference sequence). The CDR3 consists of 15 residues. The ends were cut back, 6 bases at V and 4 bases at J, with 21 bases in the middle.

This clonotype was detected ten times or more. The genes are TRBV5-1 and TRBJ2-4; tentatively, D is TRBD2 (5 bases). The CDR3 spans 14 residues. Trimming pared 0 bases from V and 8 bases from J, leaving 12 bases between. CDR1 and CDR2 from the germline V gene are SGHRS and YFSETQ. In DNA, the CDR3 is TGCGCCAGCAGCTTGGCCGGGGATTTGGACATTCAGTACTTC. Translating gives CASSLAGDLDIQYF.

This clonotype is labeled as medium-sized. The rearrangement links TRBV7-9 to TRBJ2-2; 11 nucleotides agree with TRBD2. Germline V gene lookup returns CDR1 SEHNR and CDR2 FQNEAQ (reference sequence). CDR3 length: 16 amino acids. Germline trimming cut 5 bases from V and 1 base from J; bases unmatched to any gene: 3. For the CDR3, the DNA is TGTGCCAGCAGCCTAGGGACTAGCGGGAACACCGGGGAGCTGTTTTTT. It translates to CASSLGTSGNTGELFF.

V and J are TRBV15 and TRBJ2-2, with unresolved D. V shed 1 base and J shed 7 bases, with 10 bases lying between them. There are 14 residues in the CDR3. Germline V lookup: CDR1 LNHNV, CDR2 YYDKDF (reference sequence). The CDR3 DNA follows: TGTGCCACCAGCAGAGCTGGGCTCGGCGGGGAGCTGTTTTTT. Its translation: CATSRAGLGGELFF.